Following are 2 T cell receptor beta chains from one sample sequenced in a study of shared clonotypes between healthy human individuals. Cells designated naive CD8 were CD45RO-negative and were positively selected for CCR7, with terminally differentiated effector memory CD45RA+ cells excluded. The method was immunoSEQ multiplex PCR; TCRdb's version includes in-frame clones alone and lacks a portion of them. Counted here are millions of clones, 90% to 95% occurring once; the ten biggest clones make up roughly 1.8%. Sequencing was performed on naive CD8+ T cells from PBMCs. The receptors here all came from a man aged 18 to 30 in good health. Some clones in this sample may be carry-over from other donors' samples.

V usage is TRBV25-1 and J usage is TRBJ2-5; possible D gene TRBD2, 7 bases. The J call may be wrong; the DNA end is better matched by TRBJ2-7. Germline CDR1 is MGHDK and CDR2 is SYGVNS. This CDR3 region has 13 residues. The CDR3: CASSVGGAYEQYF. CDR3 nucleotides: TGTGCCAGCAGTGTAGGGGGGGCCTACGAGCAGTACTTC.

V and J are TRBV11-3 and TRBJ2-1; possible D gene TRBD1, 6 bases. The CDR3 is 16 residues long. The germline V gene has CDR1 SGHNT and CDR2 YENEEA. V was pared by 5 bases and J by 4 bases, with 18 bases between. The CDR3 sequence: CASSRHGQSRYNEQFF. CDR3 nucleotides: TGTGCCAGCAGCCGACACGGACAGAGCCGTTACAATGAGCAGTTCTTC. Variable domain in full (rest from reference TRBV11-3 and TRBJ2-1): EAGVVQSPRYKIIEKKQPVAFWCNPISGHNTLYWYLQNLGQGPELLIRYENEEAVDDSQLPKDRFSAERLKGVDSTLKIQPAELGDSAVYLCASSRHGQSRYNEQFFGPGTRLTVL.